The next 23 T cell receptor beta chains were all read from a single sample in a study of control samples from healthy donors and cancer patients. Produced via immunoSEQ multiplex PCR; TCRdb's table is partial and in-frame only. The sample has about 25,000 clones, 75% to 85% seen once. The sequenced sample consisted of PBMCs. Receptor source: an older woman with head and neck cancer.

V usage is TRBV19 and J usage is TRBJ1-2, with D possibly matching TRBD1 (5 bases). The germline V and J ends were trimmed by 7 bases and 5 bases, with 14 bases remaining between them. The CDR3 has 13 residues. Germline V gives CDR1 LNHDA, CDR2 SQIVND (reference sequence). The CDR3 region has the DNA TGTGCCAGTACCAGGGACCGAATTTATGGCTACACCTTC. This gives the protein CASTRDRIYGYTF.

This clone was seen a handful of times. The J gene is TRBJ1-6, the V gene TRBV12-3 or TRBV12-4; D uncertain. Trimming removed 4 bases from V and 9 bases from J, with 7 bases in between. The CDR3 consists of 12 residues. CDR3: CASSSTASPLHF. Written as DNA, the CDR3 is TGTGCCAGCAGTTCCACCGCTTCACCCCTCCACTTT.

CDR3 nucleotide sequence: TGTGCCAGCAGTTCGACAGCGAACTATGGCTACACCTTC. Encoded protein: CASSSTANYGYTF. This rearrangement joins TRBV6-5 to TRBJ1-2, with D perhaps matching TRBD1 (5 bases). V lost 4 bases and J lost 2, with 8 bases in between. This CDR3 has 13 amino acids. CDR1 is MNHEY and CDR2 is SVGAGI in the germline V gene.

This chain links TRBV5-1 with TRBJ2-2; maybe TRBD1 (5 bases). Per germline, CDR1 SGHRS and CDR2 YFSETQ. Trimming cost V 2 bases and J 6 bases, with 5 bases left between them. This CDR3 region has 12 residues. The CDR3 here is CASSLQAGELFF. Here the CDR3 DNA reads TGCGCCAGCAGCTTACAGGCCGGGGAGCTGTTTTTT.

The genes are TRBV18 and TRBJ2-5; TRBD1 matches at 7 bases. The CDR3 is 14 amino acids. Trimming removed 4 bases from V and 5 bases from J; junction bases left unmatched: 7. CDR1 and CDR2 (germline): KGHSH, LQKENI. The CDR3 here is CASSLDRAGETQYF. The CDR3 nucleotides are TGTGCCAGCTCACTCGACAGGGCCGGGGAGACCCAGTACTTC.

This sequence joins TRBV30 and TRBJ1-2, with D tentatively TRBD1 (5 bases). The CDR3 loop spans 13 amino acids. V gave up 4 bases and J gave up 6 bases, with 15 bases separating them. Germline V gene lookup returns CDR1 GTSNPN and CDR2 SVGIG (reference sequence). The CDR3 DNA reads TGTGCCTGGAAGGTCGGGCAGGGAGATGGCTACACCTTC. This translates into CAWKVGQGDGYTF.

Notes on this clone: The sample contains more than one DNA sequence encoding this CDR3. This chain joins TRBV7-2 and TRBJ2-5; D is perhaps TRBD2 (6 bases). Germline V gives CDR1 SGHTA, CDR2 FQGNSA. The length of the CDR3 is 18 residues. V lost 5 bases and J lost 5, with 27 bases in between. CDR3 loop: CASSLRRYAGNENETQYF. CDR3 sequence (DNA): TGTGCCAGCAGCCTAAGGCGGTACGCGGGAAACGAGAATGAGACCCAGTACTTC.

J is TRBJ2-7 and V is TRBV1; the table assigns TRBD2, which was not confirmed against the DNA. TRBV1 has pseudogene status. The CDR3 has 15 amino acids. Here the CDR3 DNA reads TGCACCAGCAGCCACTCGCTAGCGGGAGGCTACGAGCAGTACTTC. It translates to CTSSHSLAGGYEQYF.

CDR3 coding DNA: TGTGCCAGCAGCGCACTCGGGACACTATACAATGAGCAGTTCTTC. Protein sequence: CASSALGTLYNEQFF. V is TRBV14 and J is TRBJ2-1, with a weak D call TRBD1 (6 bases). V lost 5 bases and J lost 4, with 15 bases in between. Germline V gene sequence: CDR1 SGHDN, CDR2 FVKESK. CDR3 length: 15 residues.

This chain joins TRBV4-1 and TRBJ2-5; possible D gene TRBD2, 7 bases. V lost 3 bases, J lost 1 base, and 12 bases lay in between. The CDR3 sequence is 15 residues long. Germline V lookup: CDR1 MGHRA, CDR2 YSYEKL. CDR3: CASSQAGAIQETQYF. CDR3 nucleotide sequence: TGCGCCAGCAGCCAGGCGGGGGCCATCCAAGAGACCCAGTACTTC.

This sequence joins TRBV19 and TRBJ2-2, with 11 bases aligning to TRBD1. Looked up from germline, CDR1 is LNHDA and CDR2 is SQIVND (reference sequence). The CDR3 is made up of 15 amino acids. The V and J ends lost 6 bases and 4 bases, in that order; junction bases with no gene match: 4. In DNA form, the CDR3 reads TGTGCCAGTAGCTCCGGGACAGGGGGCACCGGGGAGCTGTTTTTT. It translates to CASSSGTGGTGELFF.

This clone was observed a few times. This chain connects TRBV6-5 to TRBJ1-1; D possibly corresponds to TRBD1 (5 bases). V was clipped by 6 bases and J by 6 bases, with 17 bases between them. CDR1 MNHEY and CDR2 SVGAGI come from the germline V gene. The CDR3 has 14 amino acids. As DNA, the CDR3 is TGTGCCAGCAGGGGACCGGGAACTTGGGCTGAAGCTTTCTTT. This codes for CASRGPGTWAEAFF.

As for this clone: It is likely a read error, because the conserved phenylalanine at the end of the CDR3 is missing. The limits of the CDR3 on the DNA are not certain, so only TCRdb's listed CDR3 is given. This chain links TRBV5-4 with TRBJ1-1; TRBD1 is the table's D call, not checked against the DNA. CDR1 and CDR2 from the germline V gene are SGHNT and YYREEE (reference sequence). With termini counted, the CDR3 has 13 amino acids. The chain's CDR3 is CASSLLGTGILTI.

This chain joins TRBV5-1 and TRBJ2-6; D gene uncertain. The CDR3 runs to 14 residues. Trimming cost V 4 bases and J 2 bases, with 7 bases left between them. The germline V gene encodes CDR1 SGHRS and CDR2 YFSETQ. Here the CDR3 DNA reads TGCGCCAGCAGCAAGGGTGCTGGGGCCAACGTCCTGACTTTC. Amino acids: CASSKGAGANVLTF.

This clone was observed a single time. The chain recombines TRBV3-1 (or the pseudogene TRBV3-2) with TRBJ1-5, with unresolved D. CDR1 LGHDT and CDR2 YNNKEL come from the germline V gene (reference sequence). The CDR3 totals 15 residues. Deletions cut 2 bases from V and 0 bases from J, with 8 bases between. The CDR3 region is CASSQTSGSNQPQHF. CDR3 sequence (DNA): TGTGCCAGCAGCCAAACAAGCGGTAGCAATCAGCCCCAGCATTTT.

This chain uses TRBV4-1 with TRBJ2-3; 15 bases map to TRBD2. The CDR3 totals 17 residues. V lost 6 bases and J lost 2; bases outside the gene matches: 6. Germline CDR1 MGHRA, CDR2 YSYEKL. The CDR3 coding sequence is TGCGCCAGCAGTGAAGGACTAGCGGGGGGGCCCACAGATACGCAGTATTTT. Residues: CASSEGLAGGPTDTQYF.

The chain recombines TRBV7-6 with TRBJ1-1, with D tentatively TRBD1 (5 bases). Germline CDR1 SGHVS, CDR2 FNYEAQ. This CDR3 has 15 amino acids. Trimming cost V 5 bases and J 1 base, with 14 bases left between them. The CDR3 reads CASSATGAGNTEAFF. DNA of the CDR3: TGTGCCAGCAGCGCTACCGGGGCGGGGAACACTGAAGCTTTCTTT.

V gene TRBV5-6 combines with J gene TRBJ2-7; 9 bases align to TRBD2. This CDR3 has 14 residues. V gave up 6 bases and J gave up 6 bases; unmatched junction bases: 10. CDR1 SGHDT and CDR2 YYEEEE come from the germline V gene. Here the CDR3 DNA reads TGTGCCAGCATTTTTATGGGACTAGCATCCGAGCAGTACTTC. Translating it yields CASIFMGLASEQYF.

The chain is built from TRBV11-2 and TRBJ2-3, with a weak D call TRBD1 (5 bases). The ends were cut back, 0 bases at V and 5 bases at J, with 9 bases in the middle. CDR3 length: 14 amino acids. CDR1 SGHAT and CDR2 FQNNGV come from the germline V gene. This CDR3 is CASSLEGVVDTQYF. The CDR3 bases are TGTGCCAGCAGCTTAGAAGGGGTTGTAGATACGCAGTATTTT.

The rearrangement uses TRBV7-8 and TRBJ2-3; D is possibly TRBD2 (5 bases). V was cut by 4 bases and J by 1 base, with 9 bases left in between. This CDR3 is 14 amino acids long. CDR1 and CDR2 (germline): SGHVS, FQNEAQ. Here the CDR3 reads CASSYIGGTDTQYF. The CDR3 DNA is TGTGCCAGCAGCTACATCGGGGGCACAGATACGCAGTATTTT.

The chain carries TRBV19 and TRBJ1-1; 7 nucleotides match TRBD1. The length of the CDR3 is 14 residues. V trimming: 6 bases; J trimming: 0 bases; junction bases outside the gene matches: 4. Germline V gene lookup returns CDR1 LNHDA and CDR2 SQIVND (reference sequence). CDR3 protein: CASRETGVNTEAFF. CDR3 nucleotide sequence: TGTGCCAGTAGGGAAACAGGGGTGAACACTGAAGCTTTCTTT.

With regard to this clone: Other DNA sequences within the sample encode an identical CDR3. The V call is TRBV7-2, the J call TRBJ2-5; unclear D gene. Germline V gene sequence: CDR1 SGHTA, CDR2 FQGNSA. V was trimmed by 3 bases and J by 5 bases, leaving 4 bases between them. This CDR3 is 11 amino acids long. The CDR3 spells CASSFGETQYF. DNA for the CDR3: TGTGCCAGCAGCTTTGGTGAGACCCAGTACTTC.

The chain has TRBV2 and TRBJ1-2; possibly TRBD1 for D (5 bases). The CDR3 covers 13 residues. Germline V lookup: CDR1 SNHLY, CDR2 FYNNEI. Between the trimmed V and J ends, which lost 7 bases and 0 bases, there was a span of 9 bases. This chain's CDR3 is CASTPQANYGYTF. The DNA of the CDR3 is TGTGCCAGCACCCCACAGGCTAACTATGGCTACACCTTC.